Each of the 21 T cell receptor beta chains below was sequenced from the same sample in a study of control samples from healthy donors and cancer patients. Generated by immunoSEQ multiplex PCR, the TCRdb table keeps only in-frame clones and is missing some. The table records approximately 140,000 clones, around nine tenths of them present only once. Specimen: blood. These receptors all stem from a young woman in good health.

The chain links TRBV4-1 to TRBJ2-3; weak D call: TRBD2 (6 bases). Germline V gene lookup returns CDR1 MGHRA and CDR2 YSYEKL. Trimming left V 0 bases short and J 0 bases short, with 13 bases between. There are 17 residues in the CDR3. The CDR3 reads CASSQELGLGSTDTQYF. The CDR3 nucleotides are TGCGCCAGCAGCCAAGAATTGGGACTGGGAAGCACAGATACGCAGTATTTT.

This rearrangement joins TRBV18 to TRBJ2-2; 9 nucleotides align to TRBD1. J gave up 5 bases and V 9 bases, and 10 bases lay outside the gene matches. Germline loops: CDR1 KGHSH, CDR2 LQKENI. This CDR3 is built from 15 residues. The chain's CDR3 is CASPTGTGRTGELFF. The CDR3, as DNA: TGTGCCAGTCCTACCGGGACAGGGAGGACCGGGGAGCTGTTTTTT.

This chain uses TRBV30 with TRBJ2-2; TRBD2 aligns across 7 bases. Per germline, CDR1 GTSNPN and CDR2 SVGIG (reference sequence). This CDR3 contains 14 residues. CDR3: CGGGGGPNTGELFF. CDR3 DNA: TGTGGGGGCGGCGGGGGACCTAACACCGGGGAGCTGTTTTTT.

CDR3 sequence: CASSQPSGSYSYNEQFF. In DNA form, the CDR3 reads TGCGCCAGCAGCCAACCTAGCGGGTCTTACTCCTACAATGAGCAGTTCTTC. The chain employs TRBV4-1 and TRBJ2-1; 8 bases are shared with TRBD2. The CDR3 length is 17 residues. Trimming at V came to 2 bases and at J to 0 bases, leaving 6 bases not matched to a gene. Per the germline V gene, CDR1 is MGHRA and CDR2 is YSYEKL.

CDR3 sequence: CASSLEIDFLSYEQYF. CDR3 DNA: TGTGCCAGCAGCTTGGAAATCGACTTCCTCTCCTACGAGCAGTACTTC. This rearrangement joins TRBV5-5 to TRBJ2-7, with no clear D. The CDR3 extends over 16 amino acids. V was clipped by 0 bases and J by 0 bases, with 13 bases between them. Germline assignment: CDR1 SGHKS and CDR2 YYEKEE (reference sequence).

This clone occurred a few times. The CDR3 DNA reads as TGTGCCATCAGACGGGACGGGGGGAATGAAAAACTGTTTTTT. This encodes CAIRRDGGNEKLFF. The chain employs TRBV10-3 and TRBJ1-4, with a possible D match to TRBD1 (5 bases). V lost 6 bases to trimming and J lost 5 bases, with 13 bases between them. The CDR3 runs to 14 residues. Per the germline V gene, CDR1 is ENHRY and CDR2 is SYGVKD.

The rearrangement links TRBV3-1 (or the pseudogene TRBV3-2) to TRBJ1-5; D is undetermined. Germline V lookup: CDR1 LGHDT, CDR2 YNNKEL (reference sequence). The CDR3 extends over 12 amino acids. Trimming took 3 bases from V and 8 from J, leaving 8 bases between them. This CDR3 reads CASSHQGKPQHF. The CDR3, as DNA: TGTGCCAGCAGCCATCAAGGCAAGCCCCAGCATTTT.

The chain links TRBV7-2 to TRBJ1-3, with D possibly TRBD1 on 6 matching bases. CDR3 length: 15 residues. In germline, CDR1 is SGHTA, CDR2 FQGNSA. V lost 5 bases, J lost 8 bases, and 19 bases lay in between. DNA for the CDR3: TGTGCCAGCAGCCCCGGGACAACCTCGATGGACACCATATATTTT. Residues: CASSPGTTSMDTIYF.

The genes are TRBV27 and TRBJ1-5; D is possibly TRBD1 (6 bases). The CDR3 has 14 amino acids. The ends were cut back, 2 bases at V and 6 bases at J, with 11 bases in the middle. The germline V gene has CDR1 MNHEY and CDR2 SMNVEV (reference sequence). DNA of the CDR3: TGTGCCAGCAGTTTAAGTATGGGGGCTCAGCCCCAGCATTTT. This codes for CASSLSMGAQPQHF.

The V call is TRBV11-2, the J call TRBJ1-5; D gene unclear. V shed 2 bases and J shed 0 bases, with 11 bases lying between them. Germline V lookup: CDR1 SGHAT, CDR2 FQNNGV. This CDR3 comprises 16 residues. For the CDR3, the DNA is TGTGCCAGCAGCTTATCTCCCAGCGGTAGCAATCAGCCCCAGCATTTT. It is translated as CASSLSPSGSNQPQHF. Full variable domain (outside the CDR3, taken from reference TRBV11-2 and TRBJ1-5): EAGVAQSPRYKIIEKRQSVAFWCNPISGHATLYWYQQILGQGPKLLIQFQNNGVVDDSQLPKDRFSAERLKGVDSTLKIQPAKLEDSAVYLCASSLSPSGSNQPQHFGDGTRLSIL.

The rearrangement links TRBV28 to TRBJ1-1, with D perhaps TRBD1 (5 bases). The germline V and J ends were trimmed by 1 base and 1 base, with 7 bases remaining between them. CDR3 length: 14 residues. CDR1 is MDHEN, CDR2 SYDVKM, per germline. CDR3 sequence reads: CASSLFRGNTEAFF. The DNA for the CDR3 is TGTGCCAGCAGTTTATTTAGGGGGAACACTGAAGCTTTCTTT.

The chain joins TRBV24-1 to TRBJ2-2; TRBD1 agrees at 9 bases. V dropped 2 bases and J dropped 5; count of bases not matched to a gene: 2. Germline V gives CDR1 KGHDR, CDR2 SFDVKD. The CDR3 sequence is 15 residues long. The CDR3 sequence: CATSDWTGETGELFF. CDR3 sequence (DNA): TGTGCCACCAGTGATTGGACAGGGGAGACCGGGGAGCTGTTTTTT.

The V call is TRBV19, the J call TRBJ2-5, with D tentatively TRBD1 (6 bases). Trimming took off 5 bases at V and 5 bases at J, with 9 bases between the two ends. CDR3 length: 12 amino acids. Germline V gene sequence: CDR1 LNHDA, CDR2 SQIVND (reference sequence). CDR3 region: CASSQRGETQYF. The CDR3 DNA reads TGTGCCAGTAGTCAGAGGGGGGAGACCCAGTACTTC.

This clone was counted once. This chain connects TRBV6-5 to TRBJ2-5; D could derive from TRBD1 or TRBD2 (6 bases each). The CDR3 totals 13 residues. V dropped 5 bases and J dropped 5 bases, with 12 bases sitting between them. Per germline, CDR1 MNHEY and CDR2 SVGAGI. The CDR3 nucleotides are TGTGCCAGCAGTCGAGGGGGGAAGGAGACCCAGTACTTC. It yields the protein CASSRGGKETQYF.

The V call is TRBV18, the J call TRBJ1-5; 11 positions agree with TRBD1. V shed 2 bases, J shed 6 bases, and the junction held 6 bases outside the gene matches. Germline CDR1 is KGHSH and CDR2 is LQKENI. The CDR3 length is 16 residues. CDR3 loop: CASSPTGTGGTQPQHF. CDR3 nucleotides: TGTGCCAGCTCACCAACCGGGACAGGGGGGACTCAGCCCCAGCATTTT.

V is TRBV5-8 and J is TRBJ1-1, with D possibly being TRBD1 (5 bases). Trimming cost V 0 bases and J 11 bases, with 11 bases left between them. The CDR3 loop spans 12 amino acids. Looked up from germline, CDR1 is SGHTS and CDR2 is YDEGEE. CDR3 nucleotide sequence: TGTGCCAGCAGCTTGGTGTGGGGCACGGCTTTCTTT. Its translation is CASSLVWGTAFF.

The V gene is TRBV7-3, the J gene TRBJ2-2; TRBD2 aligns across 8 bases. The CDR3 spans 14 residues. Per germline, CDR1 SGHTA and CDR2 FQGTGA. J was trimmed by 7 bases and V by 5 bases; bases with no gene match: 6. CDR3 amino acids: CASSKTSGSGELFF. For the CDR3, the DNA is TGTGCCAGCAGCAAAACCAGCGGGAGCGGGGAGCTGTTTTTT.

Concerning this clone: The sample carries other DNA sequences with the same CDR3. This chain links TRBV18 with TRBJ1-1; TRBD1 is a possible D gene (5 bases). The V gene lost 6 bases and the J gene lost 1 base, with 12 bases spanning the gap. CDR3 length: 14 residues. Germline values: CDR1 KGHSH, CDR2 LQKENI. The CDR3 protein is CASSPQGGNTEAFF. The DNA of the CDR3 is TGTGCCAGCTCTCCCCAGGGCGGGAACACTGAAGCTTTCTTT.

This sequence joins TRBV27 and TRBJ2-7; 7 bases agree with TRBD1. The J segment lost 6 bases and the V segment lost 5 bases, leaving 7 bases of the junction unmatched. The CDR3 has 13 amino acids. Germline V lookup: CDR1 MNHEY, CDR2 SMNVEV (reference sequence). CDR3 DNA: TGTGCCAGCAGTGACCGACAGGGTGGCGAGCAGTACTTC. This translates into CASSDRQGGEQYF.

This chain links TRBV5-4 with TRBJ2-5; TRBD1 matches at 9 bases. The CDR3 consists of 15 residues. Germline V gene lookup returns CDR1 SGHNT and CDR2 YYREEE (reference sequence). The ends lost 1 base at V and 5 bases at J; junction bases unmatched: 6. The CDR3 sequence: CASSLWDRDSETQYF. DNA of the CDR3: TGTGCCAGCAGCTTGTGGGACAGGGATTCGGAGACCCAGTACTTC.

This clone was seen a single time. V usage is TRBV19 and J usage is TRBJ2-1, with D possibly matching TRBD2 (6 bases). The V end lost 3 bases, the J end lost 0 bases, and 15 bases lay between the germline ends. There are 17 residues in the CDR3. Germline lookup yields CDR1 LNHDA and CDR2 SQIVND (reference sequence). CDR3 sequence (DNA): TGTGCCAGTAGTATGGAGGGGCGGAGCGGCTCCTACAATGAGCAGTTCTTC. This translates into CASSMEGRSGSYNEQFF.